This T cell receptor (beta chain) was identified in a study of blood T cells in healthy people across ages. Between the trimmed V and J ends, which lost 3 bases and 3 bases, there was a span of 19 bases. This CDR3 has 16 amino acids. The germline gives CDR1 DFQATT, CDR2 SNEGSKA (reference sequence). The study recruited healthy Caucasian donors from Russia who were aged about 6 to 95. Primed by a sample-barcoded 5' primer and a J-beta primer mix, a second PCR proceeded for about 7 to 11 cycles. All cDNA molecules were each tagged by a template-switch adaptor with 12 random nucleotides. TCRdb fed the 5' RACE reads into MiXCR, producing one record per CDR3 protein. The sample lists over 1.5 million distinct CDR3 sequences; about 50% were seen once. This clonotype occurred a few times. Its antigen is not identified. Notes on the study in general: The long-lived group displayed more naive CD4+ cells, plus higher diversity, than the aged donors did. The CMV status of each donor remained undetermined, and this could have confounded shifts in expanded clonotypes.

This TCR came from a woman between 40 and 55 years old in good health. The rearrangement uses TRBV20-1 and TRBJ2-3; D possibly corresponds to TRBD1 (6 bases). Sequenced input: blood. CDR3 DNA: TGCAGTGCTAGGGACGAGGGGGAGTATATGACAGATACGCAGTATTTT. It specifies CSARDEGEYMTDTQYF.